The sequence of this T cell receptor beta chain was determined in a study of shared clonotypes between healthy human individuals. Across the whole study: The donors, two women and a few men, were aged 18 to 49.

Naive CD8 cells were CD45RO-negative, positively selected for CCR7, excluding terminally differentiated effector memory CD45RA+ cells. Healthy HIV-negative adults with no recent acute infections or vaccinations were recruited as donors. All participating donors were Caucasian adults from Nashville, Tennessee. The study's findings and limits: Memory subsets generally showed smaller estimated richness than naive subsets did.

CDR3 length: 20 residues. Germline V gives CDR1 SGHAT, CDR2 FQNNGV. The V end lost 0 bases, the J end lost 4 bases, and 24 bases lay between the germline ends. Clones were read by immunoSEQ multiplex PCR, and TCRdb kept only the in-frame ones, dropping some. The sample consists of 800,000 to 950,000 clones, around 96% of them appearing once. As for this clone: Its antigen is not identified.

The chain carries TRBV11-2 and TRBJ2-2; the D gene could be TRBD1 or TRBD2 (5 bases each). This TCR was recovered from a man aged 25 to 40 in good health. The sample comprised naive CD8+ T cells sorted from blood. In nucleotides, the CDR3 is TGTGCCAGCAGCTTAGATAAGTGGGACGGGCCAACAAATTTCACCGGGGAGCTGTTTTTT. Its protein product is CASSLDKWDGPTNFTGELFF. Variable domain in full (rest from reference TRBV11-2 and TRBJ2-2): EAGVAQSPRYKIIEKRQSVAFWCNPISGHATLYWYQQILGQGPKLLIQFQNNGVVDDSQLPKDRFSAERLKGVDSTLKIQPAKLEDSAVYLCASSLDKWDGPTNFTGELFFGEGSRLTVL.